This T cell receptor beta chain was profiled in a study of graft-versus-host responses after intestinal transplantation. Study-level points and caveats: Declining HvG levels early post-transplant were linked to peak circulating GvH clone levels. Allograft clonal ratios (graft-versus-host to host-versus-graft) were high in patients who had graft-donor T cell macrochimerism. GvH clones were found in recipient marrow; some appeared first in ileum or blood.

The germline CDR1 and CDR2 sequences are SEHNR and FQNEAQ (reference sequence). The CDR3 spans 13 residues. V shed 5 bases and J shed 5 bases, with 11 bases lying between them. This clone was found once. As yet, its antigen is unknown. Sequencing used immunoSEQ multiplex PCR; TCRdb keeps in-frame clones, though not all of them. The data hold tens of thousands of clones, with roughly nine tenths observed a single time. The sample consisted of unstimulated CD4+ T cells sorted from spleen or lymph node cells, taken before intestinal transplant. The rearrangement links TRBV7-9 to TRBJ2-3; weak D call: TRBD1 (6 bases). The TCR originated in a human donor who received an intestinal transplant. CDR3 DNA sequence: TGTGCCAGCAGCCCCCGAGGGGGAGATACGCAGTATTTT. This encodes CASSPRGGDTQYF.